This entry lists 10 T cell receptor beta chains sequenced from one sample in a study of cytomegalovirus exposure and HLA in healthy donors. PCR primers comprised 60 Vbeta and 13 Jbeta primers. Clones were read by immunoSEQ multiplex PCR, and TCRdb kept only the in-frame ones, dropping some. The table records roughly 290,000 clones, 80% of them present only once. The sequencing sample was made of PBMCs. These receptors were obtained from a girl aged 2-10 years in good health and CMV-seronegative.

The chain has TRBV28 and TRBJ2-7; maybe TRBD1 (6 bases). This CDR3 is built from 15 residues. The germline V gene has CDR1 MDHEN and CDR2 SYDVKM. V gave up 5 bases and J gave up 4 bases, with 18 bases separating them. The CDR3 spells CASSPQGLPNYEQYF. CDR3 DNA: TGTGCCAGCAGTCCTCAGGGGCTCCCTAATTACGAGCAGTACTTC.

The CDR3 coding sequence is TGTGCCAGCAGTCCAACCGCCGGGACTAGCGGGGGAGACACAGATACGCAGTATTTT. Translation gives CASSPTAGTSGGDTDTQYF. This chain uses TRBV28 with TRBJ2-3, with 14 bases aligning to TRBD2. Per germline, CDR1 MDHEN and CDR2 SYDVKM. V was clipped by 5 bases and J by 2 bases; unmatched bases: 12. The CDR3 runs 19 residues. Full variable domain (remainder filled in from reference TRBV28 and TRBJ2-3): DVKVTQSSRYLVKRTGEKVFLECVQDMDHENMFWYRQDPGLGLRLIYFSYDVKMKEKGDIPEGYSVSREKKERFSLILESASTNQTSMYLCASSPTAGTSGGDTDTQYFGPGTRLTVL.

The CDR3 nucleotides are TGTGCCAGCAGCTTTGGGGACACCCAAGAGACCCAGTACTTC. This encodes CASSFGDTQETQYF. The chain carries TRBV5-4 and TRBJ2-5; a possible D gene is TRBD1 (6 bases). V lost 2 bases and J 1 base, leaving 9 bases between the germline ends. Per the germline V gene, CDR1 is SGHNT and CDR2 is YYREEE (reference sequence). There are 14 residues in the CDR3.

The chain joins TRBV2 to TRBJ1-6; D possibly corresponds to TRBD1 (5 bases). Trimming cost V 6 bases and J 2 bases, with 11 bases left between them. This CDR3 has 15 amino acids. The germline gives CDR1 SNHLY, CDR2 FYNNEI. In nucleotides, the CDR3 is TGTGCCAGCAGCGGGGGGAGGGCCTATAATTCACCCCTCCACTTT. It translates to CASSGGRAYNSPLHF.

This chain connects TRBV25-1 to TRBJ2-3; 7 bases map to TRBD2. CDR1 is MGHDK and CDR2 is SYGVNS in the germline V gene. Losses at the gene ends were 2 bases for V and 2 bases for J; bases not matched to a gene: 7. This CDR3 is built from 16 residues. The CDR3 DNA reads as TGTGCCAGCAGTGAACCTGGCGGGAGACTCACAGATACGCAGTATTTT. Its translation: CASSEPGGRLTDTQYF.

The chain joins TRBV27 to TRBJ1-5; D is unresolved. This CDR3 comprises 13 residues. The germline V gene encodes CDR1 MNHEY and CDR2 SMNVEV (reference sequence). Trimming stripped 6 bases from V and 5 bases from J, with 11 bases between. Here the CDR3 reads CASSTSLYQPQHF. DNA of the CDR3: TGTGCCAGCAGCACCTCCCTATATCAGCCCCAGCATTTT.

The chain employs TRBV18 and TRBJ1-1; a possible D gene is TRBD1 (6 bases). This CDR3 region has 14 residues. Trimming took off 0 bases at V and 7 bases at J, with 12 bases between the two ends. Germline V lookup: CDR1 KGHSH, CDR2 LQKENI. CDR3 sequence: CASSPPNREYEAFF. The DNA for the CDR3 is TGTGCCAGCTCACCACCGAACAGGGAATATGAAGCTTTCTTT.

The chain couples TRBV6-1 to TRBJ2-7, with a tentative D call TRBD2 (5 bases). Germline CDR1 and CDR2: MNHNS and SASEGT. The CDR3 covers 12 residues. Between the trimmed V and J ends, which lost 1 base and 6 bases, there was a span of 7 bases. CDR3 sequence (DNA): TGTGCCAGCAGTGAAGTCGCGGGCGAGCAGTACTTC. Translation: CASSEVAGEQYF.

The chain uses TRBV27 and TRBJ2-3, with 11 positions matching TRBD2. The CDR3 spans 17 residues. Germline V gene sequence: CDR1 MNHEY, CDR2 SMNVEV (reference sequence). V gave up 6 bases and J gave up 0 bases; unmatched junction bases: 8. The CDR3 DNA reads TGTGCCAGCAGAGGCTTGACTAGCGGGGCTAGCACAGATACGCAGTATTTT. This encodes CASRGLTSGASTDTQYF.

This clone was detected a few times. CDR3 bases: TGTGCCACCAGCAGAAGCCGGGACTCAGTCTACGAGCAGTACTTC. This translates into CATSRSRDSVYEQYF. V and J are TRBV15 and TRBJ2-7; TRBD2 is a possible D gene (6 bases). Between the trimmed V and J ends, which lost 2 bases and 3 bases, there was a span of 14 bases. CDR3 length: 15 residues. Germline CDR1 is LNHNV and CDR2 is YYDKDF (reference sequence).